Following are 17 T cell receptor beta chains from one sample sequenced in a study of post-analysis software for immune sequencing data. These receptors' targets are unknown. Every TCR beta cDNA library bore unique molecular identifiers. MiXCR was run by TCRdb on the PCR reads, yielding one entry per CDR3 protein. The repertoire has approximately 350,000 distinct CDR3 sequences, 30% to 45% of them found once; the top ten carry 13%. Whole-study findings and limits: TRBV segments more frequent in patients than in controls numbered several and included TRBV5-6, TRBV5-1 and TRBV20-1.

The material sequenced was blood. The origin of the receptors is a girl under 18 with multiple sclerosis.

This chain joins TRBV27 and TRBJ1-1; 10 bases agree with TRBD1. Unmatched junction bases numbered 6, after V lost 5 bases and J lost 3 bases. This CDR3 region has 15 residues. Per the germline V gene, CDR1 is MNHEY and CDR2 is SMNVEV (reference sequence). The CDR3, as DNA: TGTGCCAGCAGTGCCAGACAGGGGGCGGACACTGAAGCTTTCTTT. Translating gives CASSARQGADTEAFF.

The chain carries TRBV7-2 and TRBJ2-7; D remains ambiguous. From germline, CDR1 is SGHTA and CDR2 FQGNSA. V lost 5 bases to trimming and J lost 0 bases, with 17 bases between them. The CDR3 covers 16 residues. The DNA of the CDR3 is TGTGCCAGCAGCCCCTCTCTAATCCGGAGCTCCTACGAGCAGTACTTC. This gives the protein CASSPSLIRSSYEQYF.

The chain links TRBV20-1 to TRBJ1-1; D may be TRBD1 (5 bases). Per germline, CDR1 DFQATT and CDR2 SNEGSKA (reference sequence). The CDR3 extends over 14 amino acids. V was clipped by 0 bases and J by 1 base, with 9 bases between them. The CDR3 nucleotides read TGCAGTGCTAGAGATCCCGGGGGGAACACTGAAGCTTTCTTT. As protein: CSARDPGGNTEAFF.

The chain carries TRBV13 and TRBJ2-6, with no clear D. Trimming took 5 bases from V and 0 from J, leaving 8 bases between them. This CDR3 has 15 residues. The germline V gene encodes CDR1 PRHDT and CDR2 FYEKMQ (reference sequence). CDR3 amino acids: CASSRQSSGANVLTF. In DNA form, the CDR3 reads TGTGCCAGCAGCCGTCAGAGCTCTGGGGCCAACGTCCTGACTTTC.

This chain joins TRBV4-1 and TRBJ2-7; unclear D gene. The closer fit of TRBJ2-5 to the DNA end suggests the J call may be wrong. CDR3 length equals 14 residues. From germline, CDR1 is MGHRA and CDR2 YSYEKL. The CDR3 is CASSQELRVVTQYF. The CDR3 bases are TGCGCCAGCAGCCAAGAGCTTCGGGTTGTGACCCAGTACTTC.

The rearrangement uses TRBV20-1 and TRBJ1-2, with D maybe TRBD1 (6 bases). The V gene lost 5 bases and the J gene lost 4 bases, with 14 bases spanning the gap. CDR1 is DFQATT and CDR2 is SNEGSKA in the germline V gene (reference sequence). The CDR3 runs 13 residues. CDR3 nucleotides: TGCAGTGCTCCCCCGACAGGTCGCTATGGCTACACCTTC. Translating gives CSAPPTGRYGYTF.

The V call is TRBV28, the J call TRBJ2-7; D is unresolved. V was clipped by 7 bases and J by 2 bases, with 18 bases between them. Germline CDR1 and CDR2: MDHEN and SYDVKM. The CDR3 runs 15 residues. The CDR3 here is CASNTNSPGTYEQYF. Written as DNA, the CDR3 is TGTGCCAGCAACACCAATTCCCCTGGGACCTACGAGCAGTACTTC. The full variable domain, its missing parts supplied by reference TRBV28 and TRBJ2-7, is DVKVTQSSRYLVKRTGEKVFLECVQDMDHENMFWYRQDPGLGLRLIYFSYDVKMKEKGDIPEGYSVSREKKERFSLILESASTNQTSMYLCASNTNSPGTYEQYFGPGTRLTVT.

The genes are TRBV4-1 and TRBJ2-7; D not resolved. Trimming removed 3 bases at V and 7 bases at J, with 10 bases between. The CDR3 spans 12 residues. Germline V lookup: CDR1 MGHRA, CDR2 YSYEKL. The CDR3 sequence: CASSQAAREQYF. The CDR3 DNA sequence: TGCGCCAGCAGCCAGGCGGCGAGGGAGCAGTACTTC.

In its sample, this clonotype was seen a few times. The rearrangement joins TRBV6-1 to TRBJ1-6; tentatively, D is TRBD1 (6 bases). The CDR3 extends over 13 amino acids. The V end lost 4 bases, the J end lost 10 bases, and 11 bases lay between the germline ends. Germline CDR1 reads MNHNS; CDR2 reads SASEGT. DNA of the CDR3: TGTGCCAGCAGTGGGGACACTGGCTCACCCCTCCACTTT. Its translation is CASSGDTGSPLHF.

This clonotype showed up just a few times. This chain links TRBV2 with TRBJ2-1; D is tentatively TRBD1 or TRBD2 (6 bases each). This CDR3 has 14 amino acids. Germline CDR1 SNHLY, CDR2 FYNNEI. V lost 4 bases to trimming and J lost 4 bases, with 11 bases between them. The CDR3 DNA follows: TGTGCCAGCAGTGTAGGGGGGCATTACAATGAGCAGTTCTTC. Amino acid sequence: CASSVGGHYNEQFF.

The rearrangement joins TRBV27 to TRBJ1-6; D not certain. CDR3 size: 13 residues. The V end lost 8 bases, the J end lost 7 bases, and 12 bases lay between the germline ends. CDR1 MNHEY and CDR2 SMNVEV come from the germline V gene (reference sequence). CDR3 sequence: CASAGPWNSPLHF. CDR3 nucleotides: TGTGCCAGCGCCGGACCGTGGAATTCACCCCTCCACTTT.

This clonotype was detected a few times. CDR3 nucleotide sequence: TGTGCCAGCAGCCAATCCCTCGACGACCCCGAGCAGTACTTC. Protein product: CASSQSLDDPEQYF. This sequence joins TRBV3-1 and TRBJ2-7, with D unresolved. Between the trimmed V and J ends, which lost 2 bases and 6 bases, there was a span of 14 bases. This CDR3 is built from 14 residues. CDR1 is LGHDT, CDR2 YNNKEL, per germline (reference sequence).

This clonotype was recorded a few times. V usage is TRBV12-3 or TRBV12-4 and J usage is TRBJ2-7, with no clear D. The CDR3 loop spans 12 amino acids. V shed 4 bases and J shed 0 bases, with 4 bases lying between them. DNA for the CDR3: TGTGCCAGCAGTTCTTTCTCCTACGAGCAGTACTTC. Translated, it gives CASSSFSYEQYF.

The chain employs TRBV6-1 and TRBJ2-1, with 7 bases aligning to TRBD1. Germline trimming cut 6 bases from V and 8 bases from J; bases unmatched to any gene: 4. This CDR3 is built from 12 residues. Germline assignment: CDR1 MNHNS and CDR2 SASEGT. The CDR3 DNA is TGTGCCAGCAGGTACAGGGGAGATGAGCAGTTCTTC. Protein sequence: CASRYRGDEQFF.

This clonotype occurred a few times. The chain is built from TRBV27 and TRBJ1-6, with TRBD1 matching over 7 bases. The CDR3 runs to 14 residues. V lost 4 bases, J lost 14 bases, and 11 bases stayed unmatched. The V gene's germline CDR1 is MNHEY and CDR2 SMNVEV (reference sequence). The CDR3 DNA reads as TGTGCCAGCAGTTCTGGGGACAGCCCCTCGGCCCTCCACTTT. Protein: CASSSGDSPSALHF.

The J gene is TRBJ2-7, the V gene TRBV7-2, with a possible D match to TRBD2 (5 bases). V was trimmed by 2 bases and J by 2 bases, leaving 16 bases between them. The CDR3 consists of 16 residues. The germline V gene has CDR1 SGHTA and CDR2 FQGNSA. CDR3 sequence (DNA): TGTGCCAGCAGCTTACGCCCAGGTACCGGGACCTACGAGCAGTACTTC. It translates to CASSLRPGTGTYEQYF.

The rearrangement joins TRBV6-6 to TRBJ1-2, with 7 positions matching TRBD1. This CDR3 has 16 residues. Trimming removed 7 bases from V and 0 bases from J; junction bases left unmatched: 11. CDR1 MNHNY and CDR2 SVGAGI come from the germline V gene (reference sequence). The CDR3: CASTHGTALTNYGYTF. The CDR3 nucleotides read TGTGCCAGCACCCACGGGACAGCTTTAACTAACTATGGCTACACCTTC.